Presented here are 8 T cell receptor beta chains from one specimen sequenced in a study of shared clonotypes between healthy human individuals. Profiling relied on immunoSEQ multiplex PCR, and the TCRdb table lists in-frame clones only, not all of them. The repertoire consists of 470,000 or so clones, with 78% occurring once and the leading ten covering around 12%. What was sequenced was PBMCs. The receptors stem from a woman in her thirties or forties in good health. Some clones in this sample may be carry-over from other donors' samples.

This clone has just a few counts. The genes are TRBV5-4 and TRBJ1-2; TRBD1 agrees at 7 bases. Germline-derived CDR1 and CDR2 are SGHNT and YYREEE (reference sequence). The CDR3 loop spans 13 amino acids. The junction had 5 bases not matched to a gene; V was cut back by 3 bases and J by 6 bases. Here the CDR3 DNA reads TGTGCCAGCAGCTCGGGACAGTCAGATGGCTACACCTTC. It specifies CASSSGQSDGYTF. The full variable domain, rest sourced from reference TRBV5-4 and TRBJ1-2, is ETGVTQSPTHLIKTRGQQVTLRCSSQSGHNTVSWYQQALGQGPQFIFQYYREEENGRGNFPPRFSGLQFPNYSSELNVNALELDDSALYLCASSSGQSDGYTFGSGTRLTVV.

This clone has just a few counts. The genes are TRBV6-6 and TRBJ2-1; D unresolved. The V end lost 4 bases, the J end lost 4 bases, and 2 bases lay between the germline ends. Germline CDR1 is MNHNY and CDR2 is SVGAGI (reference sequence). This CDR3 is 11 amino acids long. DNA for the CDR3: TGTGCCAGCAGTTTGTACAATGAGCAGTTCTTC. Amino acids: CASSLYNEQFF.

Concerning this clone: A much larger clone lies one base from this, so it may be a read error. V is TRBV2 and J is TRBJ1-1; possible D gene TRBD1, 6 bases. The CDR3 sequence is 13 residues long. The V gene lost 4 bases and the J gene lost 1 base, with 7 bases spanning the gap. Germline V gives CDR1 SNHLY, CDR2 FYNNEI. CDR3 bases: TGTGCCAGCAGTGGGACAGCGAACACTGAAGCTTTCTTT. Translated, it gives CASSGTANTEAFF.

This clone was counted a few times. As DNA, the CDR3 is TGTGCCAGCAGCTTGCTACTACAGGGGGTCTACGAGCAGTACTTC. Translation gives CASSLLLQGVYEQYF. The V and J genes are TRBV5-5 and TRBJ2-7; 8 bases align to TRBD1. J was trimmed by 3 bases and V by 1 base; bases with no gene match: 6. Germline values: CDR1 SGHKS, CDR2 YYEKEE (reference sequence). The CDR3 length is 15 residues.

Comments on this clone: A far larger clone is only one base removed, so a read error is likely. CDR3 in DNA: TGTGCCAGCAGCGTAGCAGGGAGCACTGAAGCTTTCTTT. It specifies CASSVAGSTEAFF. The J gene is TRBJ1-1, the V gene TRBV9; maybe TRBD1 (5 bases). CDR1 and CDR2 (germline): SGDLS, YYNGEE. The CDR3 is made up of 13 amino acids. V was clipped by 0 bases and J by 4 bases, with 7 bases between them. Based on the CDR3 plus reference TRBV9 and TRBJ1-1, the full variable domain is DSGVTQTPKHLITATGQRVTLRCSPRSGDLSVYWYQQSLDQGLQFLIQYYNGEERAKGNILERFSAQQFPDLHSELNLSSLELGDSALYFCASSVAGSTEAFFGQGTRLTVV.

The chain joins TRBV5-1 to TRBJ1-1; no clear D gene. The germline V gene encodes CDR1 SGHRS and CDR2 YFSETQ. The CDR3 contains 14 residues. V lost 2 bases, J lost 4 bases, and 12 bases lay in between. This CDR3 is CASSLDWGGTEAFF. The CDR3 DNA is TGCGCCAGCAGCTTAGACTGGGGTGGCACTGAAGCTTTCTTT.

The V call is TRBV9, the J call TRBJ2-7; D unresolved. This CDR3 comprises 14 residues. V gave up 4 bases and J gave up 2 bases, with 13 bases separating them. Germline V gene data show CDR1 as SGDLS and CDR2 as YYNGEE. CDR3 in DNA: TGTGCCAGCAGCCCAAAGGTGGAACCCTACGAGCAGTACTTC. This codes for CASSPKVEPYEQYF.

In DNA, the CDR3 is TGTGCCAGCGGGACTAGCGGGAGACGAAATACGCAGTATTTT. Protein: CASGTSGRRNTQYF. This chain links TRBV2 with TRBJ2-3; 14 bases map to TRBD2. J gave up 7 bases and V 8 bases, and 5 bases lay outside the gene matches. The CDR3 contains 14 residues. Germline values: CDR1 SNHLY, CDR2 FYNNEI.